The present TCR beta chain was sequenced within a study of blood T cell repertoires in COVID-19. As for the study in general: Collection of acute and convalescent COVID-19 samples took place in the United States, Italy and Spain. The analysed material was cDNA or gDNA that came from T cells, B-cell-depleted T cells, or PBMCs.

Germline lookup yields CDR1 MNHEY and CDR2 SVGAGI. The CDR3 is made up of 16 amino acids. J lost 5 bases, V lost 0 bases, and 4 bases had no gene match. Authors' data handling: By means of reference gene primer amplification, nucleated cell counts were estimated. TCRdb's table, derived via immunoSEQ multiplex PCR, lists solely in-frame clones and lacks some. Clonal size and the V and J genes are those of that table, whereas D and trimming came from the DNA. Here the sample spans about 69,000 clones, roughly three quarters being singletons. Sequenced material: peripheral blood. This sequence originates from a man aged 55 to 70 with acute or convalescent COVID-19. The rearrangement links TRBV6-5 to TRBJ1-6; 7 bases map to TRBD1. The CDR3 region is CASSYSDRAHNSPLHF. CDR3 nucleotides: TGTGCCAGCAGTTACTCCGACAGGGCCCATAATTCACCCCTCCACTTT.